These 10 T cell receptor beta chains originate from one sample sequenced in a study of OX40 agonist ivuxolimab in advanced cancers. The table came from immunoSEQ multiplex PCR; TCRdb's copy has only in-frame clones and leaves some out. The table lists about 120,000 clones, around 93% of them singletons, with more than 0.15% in the top ten. The sample consisted of CD4+ or CD8+ T cells sorted from blood, taken in a trial of the OX40 agonist ivuxolimab. The source of these receptors is an adult with an advanced solid tumor such as melanoma, head and neck, liver or kidney cancer.

This clone was observed once. The chain is built from TRBV19 and TRBJ2-1; the match to TRBD1 covers 8 bases. The CDR3 is 18 amino acids. Germline values: CDR1 LNHDA, CDR2 SQIVND (reference sequence). Losses at the gene ends were 9 bases for V and 2 bases for J; bases not matched to a gene: 18. As DNA, the CDR3 is TGTGCCAGCCGAGGGGGTAACCCAGGACAGGGTCCCTACAATGAGCAGTTCTTC. Protein product: CASRGGNPGQGPYNEQFF.

The V gene is TRBV30, the J gene TRBJ1-2, with TRBD1 identical over 8 bases. CDR1 and CDR2 from the germline V gene are GTSNPN and SVGIG (reference sequence). CDR3 length: 14 residues. The trim removed 2 bases at V and 3 bases at J, leaving 5 bases unmatched. CDR3 nucleotide sequence: TGTGCCTGGAGTCCCGACAGGGGCCACTATGGCTACACCTTC. Translating it yields CAWSPDRGHYGYTF.

The chain has TRBV2 and TRBJ2-2; 13 bases map to TRBD2. Trimming removed 8 bases from V and 4 bases from J; junction bases left unmatched: 7. Germline loops: CDR1 SNHLY, CDR2 FYNNEI. There are 16 residues in the CDR3. The CDR3 region has the DNA TGTGCCAGCGGTGGGGGACTAGCGGGGAGCACCGGGGAGCTGTTTTTT. This codes for CASGGGLAGSTGELFF.

This chain links TRBV6-5 with TRBJ1-4; D is possibly TRBD1 (5 bases). The CDR3 runs 13 residues. CDR1 and CDR2 from the germline V gene are MNHEY and SVGAGI. Trimming stripped 6 bases from V and 3 bases from J, with 8 bases between. The CDR3 loop reads CASRPTANEKLFF. DNA of the CDR3: TGTGCCAGCAGGCCGACAGCTAATGAAAAACTGTTTTTT.

The J gene is TRBJ1-5, the V gene TRBV15; 8 bases align to TRBD1. The V and J ends lost 5 bases and 4 bases, in that order; junction bases with no gene match: 13. Germline lookup yields CDR1 LNHNV and CDR2 YYDKDF (reference sequence). There are 17 residues in the CDR3. DNA of the CDR3: TGTGCCACCAGCGGGGATTTCAGGGGGCTGAGGAATCAGCCCCAGCATTTT. Translated: CATSGDFRGLRNQPQHF.

The genes are TRBV9 and TRBJ1-2; D gene unclear. CDR1 is SGDLS and CDR2 is YYNGEE in the germline V gene. V lost 2 bases to trimming and J lost 3 bases, with 8 bases between them. This CDR3 is built from 13 residues. The CDR3 DNA sequence: TGTGCCAGCAGCGTTGGTACGGACTATGGCTACACCTTC. Its protein is CASSVGTDYGYTF.

This clone was found once. The chain joins TRBV5-4 to TRBJ2-7; 9 bases are a match to TRBD1. Germline V gives CDR1 SGHNT, CDR2 YYREEE (reference sequence). The CDR3 has 15 amino acids. V lost 4 bases to trimming and J lost 1 base; unmatched junction nucleotides: 6. The CDR3 here is CASSMDRGLSYEQYF. In DNA, the CDR3 is TGTGCCAGCAGCATGGACAGGGGACTGTCCTACGAGCAGTACTTC.

J is TRBJ1-5 and V is TRBV2; 7 positions agree with TRBD1. Germline V gene sequence: CDR1 SNHLY, CDR2 FYNNEI. The CDR3 contains 16 residues. With 1 base clipped from V and 2 bases from J, the junction kept 5 bases outside the gene matches. CDR3 sequence reads: CASSEGATGGNQPQHF. CDR3 sequence (DNA): TGTGCCAGCAGTGAAGGTGCAACAGGGGGCAATCAGCCCCAGCATTTT. The full variable domain, its missing parts supplied by reference TRBV2 and TRBJ1-5, is EPEVTQTPSHQVTQMGQEVILRCVPISNHLYFYWYRQILGQKVEFLVSFYNNEISEKSEIFDDQFSVERPDGSNFTLKIRSTKLEDSAMYFCASSEGATGGNQPQHFGDGTRLSIL.

The gene calls are TRBV6-5 and TRBJ1-2; maybe TRBD1 (5 bases). This CDR3 has 15 amino acids. The germline V gene encodes CDR1 MNHEY and CDR2 SVGAGI. V was clipped by 0 bases and J by 0 bases, with 8 bases between them. The CDR3 DNA follows: TGTGCCAGCAGTTACTCGAGGGGAGCTAACTATGGCTACACCTTC. Translated, it gives CASSYSRGANYGYTF.

The chain is built from TRBV11-2 and TRBJ1-4; D gene unclear. Germline CDR1 is SGHAT and CDR2 is FQNNGV. The CDR3 totals 15 residues. V was cut by 0 bases and J by 1 base, with 6 bases left in between. The CDR3 sequence is CASSLDPLTNEKLFF. CDR3 DNA: TGTGCCAGCAGCTTAGACCCCCTAACTAATGAAAAACTGTTTTTT.